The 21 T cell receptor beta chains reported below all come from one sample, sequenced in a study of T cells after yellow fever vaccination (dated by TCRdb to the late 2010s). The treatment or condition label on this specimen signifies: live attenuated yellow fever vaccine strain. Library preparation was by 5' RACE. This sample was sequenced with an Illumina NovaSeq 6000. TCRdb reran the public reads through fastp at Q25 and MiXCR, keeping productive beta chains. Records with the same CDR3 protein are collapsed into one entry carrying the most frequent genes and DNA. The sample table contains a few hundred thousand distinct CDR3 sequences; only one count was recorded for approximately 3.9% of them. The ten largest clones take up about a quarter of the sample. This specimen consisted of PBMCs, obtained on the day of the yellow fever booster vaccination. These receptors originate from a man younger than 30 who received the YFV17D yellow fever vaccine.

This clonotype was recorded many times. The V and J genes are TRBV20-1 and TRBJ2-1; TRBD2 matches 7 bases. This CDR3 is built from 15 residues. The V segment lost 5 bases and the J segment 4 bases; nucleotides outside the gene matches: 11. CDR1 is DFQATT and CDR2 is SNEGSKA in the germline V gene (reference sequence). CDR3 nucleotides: TGCAGTGCTGGGGGGACGGCGGGGGTATACAATGAGCAGTTCTTC. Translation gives CSAGGTAGVYNEQFF.

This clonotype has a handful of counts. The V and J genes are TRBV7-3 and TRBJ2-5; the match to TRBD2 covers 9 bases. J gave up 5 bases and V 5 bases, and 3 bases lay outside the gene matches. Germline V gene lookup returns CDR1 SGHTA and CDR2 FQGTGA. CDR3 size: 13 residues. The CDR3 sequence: CASSPSGVETQYF. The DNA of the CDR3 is TGTGCCAGCAGCCCTAGCGGGGTGGAGACCCAGTACTTC.

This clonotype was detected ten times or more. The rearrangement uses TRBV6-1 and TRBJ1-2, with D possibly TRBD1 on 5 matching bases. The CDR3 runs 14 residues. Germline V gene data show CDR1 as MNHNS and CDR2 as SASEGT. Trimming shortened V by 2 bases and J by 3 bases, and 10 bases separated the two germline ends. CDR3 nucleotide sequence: TGTGCCAGCAGTGAATTTCAGGGTCACTATGGCTACACCTTC. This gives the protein CASSEFQGHYGYTF.

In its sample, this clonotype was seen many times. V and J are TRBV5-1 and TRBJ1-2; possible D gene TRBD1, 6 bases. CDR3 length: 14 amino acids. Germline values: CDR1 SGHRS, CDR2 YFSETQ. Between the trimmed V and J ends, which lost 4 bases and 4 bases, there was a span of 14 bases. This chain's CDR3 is CASSQVGQSYGYTF. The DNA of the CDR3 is TGCGCCAGCAGCCAGGTTGGACAGTCCTATGGCTACACCTTC.

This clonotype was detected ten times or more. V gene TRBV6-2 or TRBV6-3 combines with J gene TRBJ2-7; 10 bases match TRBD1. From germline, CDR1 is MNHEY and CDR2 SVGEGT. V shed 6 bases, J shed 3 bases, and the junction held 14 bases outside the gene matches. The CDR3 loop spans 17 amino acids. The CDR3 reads CASRNPGTGENVYEQYV. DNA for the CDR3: TGTGCCAGCAGAAACCCCGGGACAGGGGAAAATGTCTACGAGCAGTACGTC.

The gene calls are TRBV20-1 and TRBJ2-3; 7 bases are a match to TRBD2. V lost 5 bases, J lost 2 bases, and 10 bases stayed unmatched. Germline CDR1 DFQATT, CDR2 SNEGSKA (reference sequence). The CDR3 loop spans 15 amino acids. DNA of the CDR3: TGCAGTGCTCGAAGAGGGGAGGGGAACACAGATACGCAGTATTTT. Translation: CSARRGEGNTDTQYF.

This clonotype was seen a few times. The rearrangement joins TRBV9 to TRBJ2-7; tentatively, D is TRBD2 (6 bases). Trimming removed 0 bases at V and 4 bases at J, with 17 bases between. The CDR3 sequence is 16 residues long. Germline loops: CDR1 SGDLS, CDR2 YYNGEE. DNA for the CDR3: TGTGCCAGCAGCGTAGGCCCCAACTTAGGGACTTACGAGCAGTACTTC. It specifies CASSVGPNLGTYEQYF.

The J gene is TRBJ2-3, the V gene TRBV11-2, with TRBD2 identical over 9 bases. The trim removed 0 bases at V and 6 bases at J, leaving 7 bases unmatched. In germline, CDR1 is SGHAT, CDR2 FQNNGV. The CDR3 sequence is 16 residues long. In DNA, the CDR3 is TGTGCCAGCAGCTTAGAACCGGCTAGCGGGGCCGATACGCAGTATTTT. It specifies CASSLEPASGADTQYF.

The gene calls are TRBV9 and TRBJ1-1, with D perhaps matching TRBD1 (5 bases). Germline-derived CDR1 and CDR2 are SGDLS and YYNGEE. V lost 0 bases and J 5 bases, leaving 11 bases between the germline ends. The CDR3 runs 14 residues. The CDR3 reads CASSVAGGGTEAFF. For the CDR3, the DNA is TGTGCCAGCAGCGTAGCGGGGGGTGGGACTGAAGCTTTCTTT.

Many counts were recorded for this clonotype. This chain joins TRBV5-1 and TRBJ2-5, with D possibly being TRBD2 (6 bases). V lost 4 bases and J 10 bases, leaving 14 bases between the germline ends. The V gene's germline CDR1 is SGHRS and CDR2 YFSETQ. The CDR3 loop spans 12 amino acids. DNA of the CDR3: TGCGCCAGCAGCCGGGACTCCGAGGTCCAGTACTTC. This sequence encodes CASSRDSEVQYF.

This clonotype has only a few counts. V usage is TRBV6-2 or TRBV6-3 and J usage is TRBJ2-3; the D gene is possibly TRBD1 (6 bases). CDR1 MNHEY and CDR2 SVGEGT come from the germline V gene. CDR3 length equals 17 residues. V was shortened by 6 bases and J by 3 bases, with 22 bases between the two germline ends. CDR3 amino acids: CASSPPWGRGRTDTQYF. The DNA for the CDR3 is TGTGCCAGCAGCCCCCCCTGGGGCAGGGGAAGGACAGATACGCAGTATTTT.

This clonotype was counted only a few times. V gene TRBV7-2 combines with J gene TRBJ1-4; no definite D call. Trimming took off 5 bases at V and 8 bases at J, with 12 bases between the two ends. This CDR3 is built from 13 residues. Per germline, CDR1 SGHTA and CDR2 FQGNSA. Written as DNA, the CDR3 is TGTGCCAGCAGCCCCCCGGGGAACGAAAAACTGTTTTTT. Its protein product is CASSPPGNEKLFF.

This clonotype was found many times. CDR3 amino acids: CASLNPGSGNEKLFF. The DNA for the CDR3 is TGCGCCAGCCTAAACCCCGGGTCAGGTAATGAAAAACTGTTTTTT. The genes are TRBV4-1 and TRBJ1-4; D remains ambiguous. The CDR3 is 15 amino acids. Germline values: CDR1 MGHRA, CDR2 YSYEKL. V lost 8 bases and J lost 4, with 17 bases in between.

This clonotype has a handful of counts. The CDR3 reads CASSRTTGGEQYV. In DNA, the CDR3 is TGTGCCAGCAGCCGAACCACAGGAGGGGAGCAGTACGTC. The chain is built from TRBV7-9 and TRBJ2-7; maybe TRBD2 (6 bases). The CDR3 sequence is 13 residues long. CDR1 and CDR2 from the germline V gene are SEHNR and FQNEAQ (reference sequence). Trimming left V 5 bases short and J 7 bases short, with 15 bases between.

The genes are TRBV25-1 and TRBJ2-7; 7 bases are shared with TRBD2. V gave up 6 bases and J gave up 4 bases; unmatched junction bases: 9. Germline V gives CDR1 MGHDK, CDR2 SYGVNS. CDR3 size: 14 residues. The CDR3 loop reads CASSGGGLQYEQYF. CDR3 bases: TGTGCCAGCAGCGGCGGGGGACTGCAGTACGAGCAGTACTTC.

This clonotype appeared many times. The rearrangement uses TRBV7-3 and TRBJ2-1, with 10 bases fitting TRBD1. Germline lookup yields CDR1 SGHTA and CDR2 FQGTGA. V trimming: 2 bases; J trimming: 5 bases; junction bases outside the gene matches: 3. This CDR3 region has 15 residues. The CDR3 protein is CASSLGTGDHNEQFF. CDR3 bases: TGTGCCAGCAGCTTAGGGACAGGGGACCACAATGAGCAGTTCTTC.

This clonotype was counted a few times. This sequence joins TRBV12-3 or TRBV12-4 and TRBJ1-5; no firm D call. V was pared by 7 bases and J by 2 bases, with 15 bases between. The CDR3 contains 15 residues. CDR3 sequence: CASTPVGGGNQPQHF. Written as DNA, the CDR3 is TGTGCCAGCACCCCCGTAGGCGGGGGCAATCAGCCCCAGCATTTT.

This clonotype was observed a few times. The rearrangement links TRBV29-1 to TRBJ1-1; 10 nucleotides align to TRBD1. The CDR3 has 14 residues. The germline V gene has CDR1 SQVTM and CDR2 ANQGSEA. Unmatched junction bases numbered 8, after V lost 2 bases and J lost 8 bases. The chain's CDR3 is CSVERRQGAWEAFF. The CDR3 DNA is TGCAGCGTTGAACGGCGACAGGGGGCCTGGGAAGCTTTCTTT.

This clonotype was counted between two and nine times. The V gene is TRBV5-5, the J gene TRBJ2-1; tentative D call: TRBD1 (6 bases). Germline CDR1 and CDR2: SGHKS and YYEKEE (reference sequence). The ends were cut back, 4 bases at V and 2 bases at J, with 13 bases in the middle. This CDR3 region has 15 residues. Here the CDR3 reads CASSLDSTTYNEQFF. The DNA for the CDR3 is TGTGCCAGCAGCCTGGACAGTACCACCTACAATGAGCAGTTCTTC.

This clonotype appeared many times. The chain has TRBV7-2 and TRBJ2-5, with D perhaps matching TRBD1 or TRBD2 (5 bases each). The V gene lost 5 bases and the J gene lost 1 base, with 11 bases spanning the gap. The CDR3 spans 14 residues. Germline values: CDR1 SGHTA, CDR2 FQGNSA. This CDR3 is CASSRLRGQETQYF. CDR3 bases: TGTGCCAGCAGCCGACTGAGGGGCCAAGAGACCCAGTACTTC.

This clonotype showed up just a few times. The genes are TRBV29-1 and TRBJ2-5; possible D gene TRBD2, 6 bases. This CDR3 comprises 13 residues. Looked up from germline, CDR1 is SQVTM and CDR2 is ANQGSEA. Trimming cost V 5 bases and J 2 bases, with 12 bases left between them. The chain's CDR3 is CSVHRDLQETQYF. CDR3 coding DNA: TGCAGCGTTCACCGGGACTTACAAGAGACCCAGTACTTC.